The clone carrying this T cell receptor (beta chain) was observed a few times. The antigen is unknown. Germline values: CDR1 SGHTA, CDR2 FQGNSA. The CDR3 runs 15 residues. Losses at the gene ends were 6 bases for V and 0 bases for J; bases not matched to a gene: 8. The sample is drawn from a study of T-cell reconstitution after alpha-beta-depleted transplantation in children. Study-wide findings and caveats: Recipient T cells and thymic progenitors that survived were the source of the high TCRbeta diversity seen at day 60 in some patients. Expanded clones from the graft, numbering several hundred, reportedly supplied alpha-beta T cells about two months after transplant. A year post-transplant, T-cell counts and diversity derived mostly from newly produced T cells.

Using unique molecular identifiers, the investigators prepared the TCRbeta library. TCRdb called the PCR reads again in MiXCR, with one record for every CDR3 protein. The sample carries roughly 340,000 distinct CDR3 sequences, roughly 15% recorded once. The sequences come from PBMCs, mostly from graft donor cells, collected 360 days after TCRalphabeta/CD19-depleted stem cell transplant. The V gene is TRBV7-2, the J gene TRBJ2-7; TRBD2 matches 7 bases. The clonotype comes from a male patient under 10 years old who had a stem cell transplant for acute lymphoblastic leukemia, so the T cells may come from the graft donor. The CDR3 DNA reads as TGTGCCAGCAGTATCCGGGACTACCTCTCCTACGAGCAGTACTTC. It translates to CASSIRDYLSYEQYF.